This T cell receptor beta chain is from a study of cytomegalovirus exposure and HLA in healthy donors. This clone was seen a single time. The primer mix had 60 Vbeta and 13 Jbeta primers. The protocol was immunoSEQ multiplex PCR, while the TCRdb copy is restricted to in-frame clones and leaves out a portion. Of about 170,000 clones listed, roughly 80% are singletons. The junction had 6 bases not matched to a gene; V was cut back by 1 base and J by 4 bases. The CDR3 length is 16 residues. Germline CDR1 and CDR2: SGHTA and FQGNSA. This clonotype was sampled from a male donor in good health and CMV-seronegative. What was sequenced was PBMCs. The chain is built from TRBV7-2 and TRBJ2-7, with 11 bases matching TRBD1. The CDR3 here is CASSLGTGGWKYEQYF. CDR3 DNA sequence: TGTGCCAGCAGCTTAGGGACAGGGGGCTGGAAGTACGAGCAGTACTTC. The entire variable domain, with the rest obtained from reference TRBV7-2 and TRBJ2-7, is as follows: GAGVSQSPSNKVTEKGKDVELRCDPISGHTALYWYRQSLGQGLEFLIYFQGNSAPDKSGLPSDRFSAERTGGSVSTLTIQRTQQEDSAVYLCASSLGTGGWKYEQYFGPGTRLTVT.